This entry features one T cell receptor beta chain sequence. This CDR3 is built from 15 residues. V shed 1 base and J shed 2 bases, with 12 bases lying between them. Germline-derived CDR1 and CDR2 are SGHRS and YFSETQ. This table comes from immunoSEQ multiplex PCR, and its TCRdb copy is limited to in-frame clones, with some not included. The profile shows approximately 210,000 clones, approximately 77% of them singletons. The entry originates in a study of blood T cell repertoires in COVID-19. The wider study: PBMCs, B-cell-depleted T cells, or T cells provided the cDNA or gDNA that made up the material.

Sequencing was performed on peripheral blood. The clonotype comes from an elderly woman with acute or convalescent COVID-19. The chain uses TRBV5-1 and TRBJ2-5; D gene unclear. The CDR3 region is CASSLITQWQETQYF. The CDR3 nucleotides read TGCGCCAGCAGCTTGATTACGCAGTGGCAAGAGACCCAGTACTTC.